A single sample is the source of the 14 T cell receptor beta chains below, sequenced in a study of cytotoxic CD8 clonotypes in ibrutinib-treated CLL. Clones were sequenced by immunoSEQ multiplex PCR, and TCRdb holds only the in-frame ones, with some missing. This table holds about 150,000 clones, 75% to 80% found once. The source was PBMCs, collected after 24 months of ibrutinib treatment. Every receptor here comes from a human donor with chronic lymphocytic leukemia.

This sequence joins TRBV5-1 and TRBJ2-2; weak D call: TRBD1 (5 bases). The CDR3 runs to 17 residues. V was cut by 3 bases and J by 1 base, with 16 bases left in between. Germline V lookup: CDR1 SGHRS, CDR2 YFSETQ. The CDR3 nucleotides are TGCGCCAGCAGCTCGCCGTTTGGGGCAGGGAACACCGGGGAGCTGTTTTTT. Encoded protein: CASSSPFGAGNTGELFF.

J is TRBJ1-2 and V is TRBV28; D uncertain. CDR3 length: 14 residues. The germline V and J ends were trimmed by 3 bases and 5 bases, with 13 bases remaining between them. The germline gives CDR1 MDHEN, CDR2 SYDVKM. The CDR3 DNA reads TGTGCCAGCAGTTTGACATTACCTATATATGGCTACACCTTC. This gives the protein CASSLTLPIYGYTF.

The rearrangement uses TRBV28 and TRBJ2-2; 9 bases match TRBD1. Per the germline V gene, CDR1 is MDHEN and CDR2 is SYDVKM. There are 15 residues in the CDR3. V gave up 6 bases and J gave up 3 bases; unmatched junction bases: 5. CDR3 in DNA: TGTGCCAGCAGCTCCGGGACAGGGTACACCGGGGAGCTGTTTTTT. Protein product: CASSSGTGYTGELFF.

This clone was recorded many times. The chain combines TRBV27 with TRBJ2-1; TRBD2 might be the D (7 bases). This CDR3 is 16 amino acids long. Germline V gene data show CDR1 as MNHEY and CDR2 as SMNVEV (reference sequence). V was clipped by 4 bases and J by 3 bases, with 16 bases between them. The CDR3, as DNA: TGTGCCAGCAGTTCCCCCCGGGGGGCCCACTACAATGAGCAGTTCTTC. The encoded protein is CASSSPRGAHYNEQFF.

The CDR3: CASSPRTGRLLEQYF. CDR3 DNA: TGTGCCAGCAGCCCAAGGACAGGGAGACTCCTCGAGCAGTACTTC. The V gene is TRBV7-9, the J gene TRBJ2-7, with 8 positions matching TRBD1. CDR1 and CDR2 from the germline V gene are SEHNR and FQNEAQ (reference sequence). V lost 5 bases to trimming and J lost 6 bases; unmatched junction nucleotides: 12. The CDR3 totals 15 residues.

The rearrangement links TRBV5-1 to TRBJ1-2, with D hard to call. Germline CDR1 SGHRS, CDR2 YFSETQ. Trimming removed 0 bases from V and 6 bases from J, with 15 bases in between. The CDR3 has 15 residues. CDR3 amino acids: CASSLGVEPNHGYTF. The CDR3 coding sequence is TGCGCCAGCAGCTTGGGCGTCGAACCCAATCATGGCTACACCTTC.

This clone was counted a few times. This CDR3 reads CASRKGGNTIYF. In nucleotides, the CDR3 is TGTGCCAGCAGAAAAGGTGGAAACACCATATATTTT. This sequence joins TRBV7-9 and TRBJ1-3; the D is unclear. Germline values: CDR1 SEHNR, CDR2 FQNEAQ (reference sequence). The CDR3 covers 12 residues. Trimming removed 6 bases from V and 3 bases from J, with 6 bases in between. Variable domain in full (rest from reference TRBV7-9 and TRBJ1-3): DTGVSQNPRHKITKRGQNVTFRCDPISEHNRLYWYRQTLGQGPEFLTYFQNEAQLEKSRLLSDRFSAERPKGSFSTLEIQRTEQGDSAMYLCASRKGGNTIYFGEGSWLTVV.

The chain carries TRBV6-1 and TRBJ2-1, with D possibly matching TRBD2 (7 bases). V shed 4 bases and J shed 2 bases, with 15 bases lying between them. The CDR3 has 16 residues. Germline loops: CDR1 MNHNS, CDR2 SASEGT. CDR3 DNA sequence: TGTGCCAGCAGTGCCCTGGGGAGGGGGGCCTACAATGAGCAGTTCTTC. This sequence encodes CASSALGRGAYNEQFF.

This clone was observed a single time. The chain links TRBV6-5 to TRBJ2-3; TRBD2 aligns across 8 bases. V shed 7 bases and J 4 bases; nucleotides not matched to a gene: 7. Germline CDR1 and CDR2: MNHEY and SVGAGI. The CDR3 runs to 14 residues. The CDR3 bases are TGTGCCAGCACGGCCGGGGGGGGCCCAGATACGCAGTATTTT. Its translation is CASTAGGGPDTQYF.

J is TRBJ1-1 and V is TRBV30; D perhaps matches TRBD1 (5 bases). There are 13 residues in the CDR3. Germline V gene sequence: CDR1 GTSNPN, CDR2 SVGIG (reference sequence). V was cut by 0 bases and J by 4 bases, with 9 bases left in between. This CDR3 reads CAWSVRGATEAFF. DNA of the CDR3: TGTGCCTGGAGTGTCCGAGGGGCCACTGAAGCTTTCTTT.

V gene TRBV10-3 combines with J gene TRBJ2-2, with 11 bases identical to TRBD1. Germline V gene data show CDR1 as ENHRY and CDR2 as SYGVKD. This CDR3 has 14 residues. Trimming took 10 bases from V and 6 from J; bases not matched to a gene: 7. The CDR3 protein is CATGDRGSAGELFF. Written as DNA, the CDR3 is TGTGCCACCGGGGACAGGGGGTCCGCCGGGGAGCTGTTTTTT.

This clone was observed a handful of times. V and J are TRBV6-6 and TRBJ1-1, with TRBD1 matching 9 bases. CDR3 length: 13 residues. Unmatched junction bases numbered 6, after V lost 7 bases and J lost 6 bases. Germline CDR1 is MNHNY and CDR2 is SVGAGI (reference sequence). In DNA form, the CDR3 reads TGTGCCAGCACCCATCGACAGGGGGCTGAAGCTTTCTTT. This gives the protein CASTHRQGAEAFF.

This chain uses TRBV10-3 with TRBJ2-5; D is possibly TRBD1 (6 bases). Germline CDR1 and CDR2: ENHRY and SYGVKD. Trimming pared 0 bases from V and 3 bases from J, leaving 8 bases between. This CDR3 is built from 14 residues. As DNA, the CDR3 is TGTGCCATCAGTGAGTCGGGGGACAAAGAGACCCAGTACTTC. It yields the protein CAISESGDKETQYF.

With respect to this clone: The sample holds other DNA sequences that translate to the same CDR3. This chain connects TRBV5-1 to TRBJ2-1; TRBD2 matches at 8 bases. Germline CDR1 is SGHRS and CDR2 is YFSETQ. The CDR3 spans 15 residues. V lost 2 bases and J lost 1; bases outside the gene matches: 2. The CDR3 is CASSLTSGSYNEQFF. The DNA for the CDR3 is TGCGCCAGCAGCTTAACTAGCGGTTCCTACAATGAGCAGTTCTTC.